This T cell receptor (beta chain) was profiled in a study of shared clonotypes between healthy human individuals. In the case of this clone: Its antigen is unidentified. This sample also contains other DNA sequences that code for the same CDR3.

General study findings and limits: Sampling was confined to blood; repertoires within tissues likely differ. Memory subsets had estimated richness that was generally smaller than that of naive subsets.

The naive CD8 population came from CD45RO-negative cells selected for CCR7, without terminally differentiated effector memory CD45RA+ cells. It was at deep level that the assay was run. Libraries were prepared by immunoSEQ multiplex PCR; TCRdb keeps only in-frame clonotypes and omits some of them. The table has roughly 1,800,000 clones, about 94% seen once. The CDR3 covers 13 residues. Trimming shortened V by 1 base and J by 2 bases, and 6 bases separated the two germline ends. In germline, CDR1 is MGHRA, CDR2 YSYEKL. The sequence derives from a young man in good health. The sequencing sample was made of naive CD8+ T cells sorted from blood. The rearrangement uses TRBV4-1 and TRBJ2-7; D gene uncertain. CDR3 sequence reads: CASSQVQAYEQYF. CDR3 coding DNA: TGCGCCAGCAGCCAAGTACAAGCCTACGAGCAGTACTTC.